The present TCR beta chain was sequenced within a study of human T cells and chemical hapten exposure. The sample's time point: patch test 1, 2 weeks after DPC sensitization. The treatment denotes: therapeutic diphenylcyclopropenone sensitization with weekly scalp DPC. MiXCR, applied by TCRdb to the RACE reads, yields one record per CDR3 protein. The repertoire holds around 110,000 distinct CDR3 sequences, with over 10% as singletons. The germline V and J ends were trimmed by 6 bases and 3 bases, with 12 bases remaining between them. The CDR3 is 12 residues long. Germline CDR1 is SQVTM and CDR2 is ANQGSEA.

This sequence was found in a woman aged 50 to 65 with alopecia areata. Some clones in this sample may be carry-over from other donors' samples. This specimen was whole blood, taken in connection with sensitization to the hapten diphenylcyclopropenone (DPC). V usage is TRBV29-1 and J usage is TRBJ2-7, with a tentative D call TRBD1 (6 bases). The chain's CDR3 is CSVETGFYEQYF. In DNA form, the CDR3 reads TGCAGCGTAGAAACAGGGTTCTACGAGCAGTACTTC.